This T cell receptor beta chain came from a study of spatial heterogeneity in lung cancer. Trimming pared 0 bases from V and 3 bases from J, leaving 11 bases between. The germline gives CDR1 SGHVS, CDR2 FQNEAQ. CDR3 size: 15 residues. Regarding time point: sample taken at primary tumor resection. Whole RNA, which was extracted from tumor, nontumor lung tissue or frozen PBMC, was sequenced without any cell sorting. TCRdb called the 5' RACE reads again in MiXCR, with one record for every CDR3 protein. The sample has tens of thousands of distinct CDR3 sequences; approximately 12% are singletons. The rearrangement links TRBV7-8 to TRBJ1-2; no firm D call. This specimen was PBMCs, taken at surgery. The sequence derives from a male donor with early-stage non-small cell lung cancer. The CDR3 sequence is CASSLAGPRYYGYTF. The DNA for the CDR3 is TGTGCCAGCAGCTTAGCAGGGCCGAGATACTATGGCTACACCTTC.